This T cell receptor beta chain comes out of a study of blood T cell repertoires in COVID-19. The overall study: COVID-19 samples collected from the United States, Italy and Spain covered acute and convalescent phases. T cells, B-cell-depleted T cells, or PBMCs supplied cDNA or gDNA.

The CDR3 has 15 residues. V was clipped by 3 bases and J by 7 bases; unmatched bases: 8. Germline CDR1 MNHNS, CDR2 SASEGT. Original methodology: It was from reference gene primer amplification that nucleated cell counts were estimated. Clones were read by immunoSEQ multiplex PCR, and TCRdb kept only the in-frame ones, dropping some. From that table come the V and J calls and clone size; the DNA was used to work out D and trimming. The table shows roughly 260,000 clones, with about 90% occurring only once. This sequence originates from a woman aged 45-59 years who had recovered from COVID-19. The chain links TRBV6-1 to TRBJ1-5, with 8 positions matching TRBD1. The sample consisted of peripheral blood. CDR3 sequence reads: CASSDAQGARQPQHF. In nucleotides, the CDR3 is TGTGCCAGCAGTGATGCCCAGGGGGCCCGGCAGCCCCAGCATTTT.